Shown below are 24 T cell receptor beta chains from a single sample sequenced in a study of shared clonotypes between healthy human individuals. The protocol was immunoSEQ multiplex PCR, while the TCRdb copy is restricted to in-frame clones and leaves out a portion. The sample includes hundreds of thousands of clones, around 78% seen only once; the top ten take more than 1.5%. What was sequenced was memory CD4+ T cells sorted from blood. The subset: CD45RA-negative fraction. These receptors all come from a woman in her 30s in good health.

The CDR3, as DNA: TGTGCCAGCAGTTACAGGGAAGGAGGGGAGACCCAGTACTTC. The encoded protein is CASSYREGGETQYF. The chain has TRBV6-6 and TRBJ2-5, with D possibly matching TRBD2 (6 bases). The V end was cut by 2 bases, the J end by 5 bases, with 12 bases between. Germline V gene lookup returns CDR1 MNHNY and CDR2 SVGAGI (reference sequence). The CDR3 totals 14 residues.

This chain connects TRBV19 to TRBJ2-5; D may be TRBD2 (5 bases). This CDR3 contains 14 residues. Trimming shortened V by 5 bases and J by 4 bases, and 14 bases separated the two germline ends. The germline gives CDR1 LNHDA, CDR2 SQIVND (reference sequence). The CDR3 DNA follows: TGTGCCAGTAGTTGGAGTATTGAGGGAGAGACCCAGTACTTC. This encodes CASSWSIEGETQYF.

For this clone: Different DNA sequences within this sample yield the same CDR3. V usage is TRBV5-1 and J usage is TRBJ1-1; D unclear. This CDR3 contains 14 residues. Between the trimmed V and J ends, which lost 0 bases and 3 bases, there was a span of 9 bases. Per germline, CDR1 SGHRS and CDR2 YFSETQ. CDR3 residues: CASSLVQSDTEAFF. CDR3 coding DNA: TGCGCCAGCAGCTTGGTACAATCCGACACTGAAGCTTTCTTT.

The J gene is TRBJ1-2, the V gene TRBV6-4; D unresolved. Germline CDR1 and CDR2: MRHNA and SNTAGT. Trimming took off 0 bases at V and 6 bases at J, with 17 bases between the two ends. This CDR3 region has 16 residues. CDR3: CASSDSRAAKVHGYTF. CDR3 in DNA: TGTGCCAGCAGTGACTCGAGGGCAGCGAAGGTACATGGCTACACCTTC.

This clone appeared a few times. V usage is TRBV6-5 and J usage is TRBJ1-4; weak D call: TRBD1 (5 bases). Germline assignment: CDR1 MNHEY and CDR2 SVGAGI. CDR3 length: 14 residues. V was shortened by 2 bases and J by 10 bases, with 14 bases between the two germline ends. The CDR3 loop reads CASSYRMDGGKLFF. CDR3 bases: TGTGCCAGCAGTTACCGTATGGACGGGGGAAAACTGTTTTTT.

This chain links TRBV6-4 with TRBJ2-5, with 8 nucleotides matching TRBD1. CDR1 and CDR2 (germline): MRHNA, SNTAGT. Losses at the gene ends were 6 bases for V and 0 bases for J; bases not matched to a gene: 21. CDR3 length equals 20 residues. The CDR3 sequence: CASSSAAPGGGLMYQETQYF. CDR3 bases: TGTGCCAGCAGCAGCGCCGCTCCAGGGGGCGGACTAATGTACCAAGAGACCCAGTACTTC.

V and J are TRBV7-7 and TRBJ2-1; 7 nucleotides align to TRBD2. The germline gives CDR1 SSHAT, CDR2 FNYEAQ (reference sequence). CDR3 length: 15 amino acids. The trim removed 5 bases at V and 5 bases at J, leaving 9 bases unmatched. Here the CDR3 DNA reads TGTGCCAGCAGCCCCTTCGGCCTAGCGGACAATGAGCAGTTCTTC. Its protein product is CASSPFGLADNEQFF.

Comments on this clone: A much larger clone lies a single base off, so this may be a read error. Distinct nucleotide sequences in the sample also encode this CDR3. The chain links TRBV28 to TRBJ2-3, with D perhaps given as TRBD1 or TRBD2 (5 bases each). Trimming stripped 5 bases from V and 0 bases from J, with 6 bases between. The CDR3 is made up of 13 amino acids. Germline CDR1 and CDR2: MDHEN and SYDVKM. The chain's CDR3 is CASSRDSTDTQYF. The DNA of the CDR3 is TGTGCCAGCAGTCGGGACAGCACAGATACGCAGTATTTT. Variable domain in full (rest from reference TRBV28 and TRBJ2-3): DVKVTQSSRYLVKRTGEKVFLECVQDMDHENMFWYRQDPGLGLRLIYFSYDVKMKEKGDIPEGYSVSREKKERFSLILESASTNQTSMYLCASSRDSTDTQYFGPGTRLTVL.

Of note for this clone: In the same sample, other DNA sequences code for this CDR3. This chain uses TRBV10-3 with TRBJ2-3; no firm D call. Germline CDR1 is ENHRY and CDR2 is SYGVKD. Trimming removed 0 bases from V and 3 bases from J, with 7 bases in between. CDR3 length: 14 amino acids. This CDR3 is CAISESVGTDTQYF. CDR3 nucleotide sequence: TGTGCCATCAGTGAGTCTGTTGGTACAGATACGCAGTATTTT.

In its sample, this clone was seen a few times. The chain carries TRBV10-2 and TRBJ2-7; either TRBD1 or TRBD2 may supply D (5 bases each). Germline lookup yields CDR1 WSHSY and CDR2 SAAADI. The CDR3 runs 12 residues. The V end lost 7 bases, the J end lost 5 bases, and 12 bases lay between the germline ends. CDR3 in amino acids: CASTGRSDEQYF. The CDR3 nucleotides read TGCGCCAGCACAGGGAGAAGCGACGAGCAGTACTTC.

This clone came up once. The gene calls are TRBV5-1 and TRBJ2-3, with D tentatively TRBD1 or TRBD2 (6 bases each). This CDR3 has 14 residues. The V gene lost 5 bases and the J gene lost 0 bases, with 10 bases spanning the gap. Germline V gene data show CDR1 as SGHRS and CDR2 as YFSETQ. As DNA, the CDR3 is TGCGCCAGCAGGCCGGGGGCTAGCACAGATACGCAGTATTTT. It is translated as CASRPGASTDTQYF.

The rearrangement uses TRBV18 and TRBJ2-2; D call uncertain. Germline V gene data show CDR1 as KGHSH and CDR2 as LQKENI. Trimming shortened V by 6 bases and J by 4 bases, and 18 bases separated the two germline ends. The CDR3 loop spans 16 amino acids. CDR3 bases: TGTGCCAGCTCTCTATCCTCTAGGGCGACCACCGGGGAGCTGTTTTTT. Amino acids: CASSLSSRATTGELFF. Full variable domain (rest looked up from reference TRBV18 and TRBJ2-2): NAGVMQNPRHLVRRRGQEARLRCSPMKGHSHVYWYRQLPEEGLKFMVYLQKENIIDESGMPKERFSAEFPKEGPSILRIQQVVRGDSAAYFCASSLSSRATTGELFFGEGSRLTVL.

This chain links TRBV13 with TRBJ1-2; D gene unclear. CDR3 length: 14 residues. Between the trimmed V and J ends, which lost 0 bases and 2 bases, there was a span of 7 bases. The germline V gene has CDR1 PRHDT and CDR2 FYEKMQ (reference sequence). The CDR3 DNA follows: TGTGCCAGCAGCTTAGGACAGACAAACTATGGCTACACCTTC. Protein sequence: CASSLGQTNYGYTF.

V is TRBV15 and J is TRBJ1-1; D ambiguous. Germline CDR1 reads LNHNV; CDR2 reads YYDKDF (reference sequence). The V and J ends lost 2 bases and 4 bases respectively, with 8 bases between them. This CDR3 comprises 13 residues. Here the CDR3 reads CATSRTRATEAFF. CDR3 nucleotides: TGTGCCACCAGCAGAACCCGTGCCACTGAAGCTTTCTTT.

As to this clone: In the same sample, other DNA sequences code for this CDR3. This chain links TRBV14 with TRBJ2-1; possibly TRBD2 for D (5 bases). The germline V gene encodes CDR1 SGHDN and CDR2 FVKESK. V dropped 1 base and J dropped 1 base, with 11 bases sitting between them. The CDR3 has 16 residues. The CDR3 DNA reads as TGTGCCAGCAGCCAAGTGGGTGGGAGTTCCTACAATGAGCAGTTCTTC. This encodes CASSQVGGSSYNEQFF.

J is TRBJ1-5 and V is TRBV28; D may be TRBD1 (6 bases). Trimming left V 3 bases short and J 2 bases short, with 14 bases between. The CDR3 runs to 16 residues. Germline V lookup: CDR1 MDHEN, CDR2 SYDVKM. In DNA form, the CDR3 reads TGTGCCAGCAGTTTGGGGACATTGGCGGGCAATCAGCCCCAGCATTTT. It codes for CASSLGTLAGNQPQHF.

This clone was detected only once. The chain links TRBV6-1 to TRBJ1-2; D is perhaps TRBD1 (5 bases). The CDR3 length is 13 residues. Trimming removed 6 bases at V and 7 bases at J, with 15 bases between. The germline V gene has CDR1 MNHNS and CDR2 SASEGT. CDR3 in DNA: TGTGCCAGCAGGGACACCCAGCGCAGTGGCTACACCTTC. This encodes CASRDTQRSGYTF.

The rearrangement joins TRBV27 to TRBJ1-4; TRBD1 might be the D (6 bases). CDR1 is MNHEY, CDR2 SMNVEV, per germline (reference sequence). The CDR3 consists of 16 residues. V lost 6 bases, J lost 7 bases, and 21 bases lay in between. The CDR3 protein is CASRTDRAGFGEKLFF. DNA for the CDR3: TGTGCCAGCAGGACGGACAGAGCCGGCTTCGGTGAAAAACTGTTTTTT.

The V and J genes are TRBV5-4 and TRBJ1-2; 10 bases line up with TRBD1. V shed 3 bases and J 8 bases; nucleotides not matched to a gene: 4. Germline assignment: CDR1 SGHNT and CDR2 YYREEE (reference sequence). CDR3 size: 13 residues. CDR3 amino acids: CASSSGQGIGYTF. CDR3 coding DNA: TGTGCCAGCAGCTCGGGACAGGGGATCGGCTACACCTTC. Together with reference TRBV5-4 and TRBJ1-2, the CDR3 gives the full variable domain: ETGVTQSPTHLIKTRGQQVTLRCSSQSGHNTVSWYQQALGQGPQFIFQYYREEENGRGNFPPRFSGLQFPNYSSELNVNALELDDSALYLCASSSGQGIGYTFGSGTRLTVV.

V usage is TRBV6-6 and J usage is TRBJ2-3; a weak D match, TRBD1 (6 bases). This CDR3 region has 14 residues. Germline V lookup: CDR1 MNHNY, CDR2 SVGAGI (reference sequence). The V and J ends lost 4 bases and 2 bases respectively, with 10 bases between them. As DNA, the CDR3 is TGTGCCAGCAGTTCAGGGGATTTCACAGATACGCAGTATTTT. Protein product: CASSSGDFTDTQYF.

The chain uses TRBV11-2 and TRBJ2-5, with a tentative D call TRBD2 (5 bases). The germline CDR1 and CDR2 sequences are SGHAT and FQNNGV. Trimming left V 5 bases short and J 0 bases short, with 19 bases between. There are 17 residues in the CDR3. DNA for the CDR3: TGTGCCAGCAGCATCCATATACTTCCCGGGGACCAAGAGACCCAGTACTTC. Amino acid sequence: CASSIHILPGDQETQYF.

Worth noting for this clone: This may be a read error, as it is one base from a much larger clone. The chain joins TRBV11-3 to TRBJ2-3; 7 bases align to TRBD1. The CDR3 spans 14 residues. The J segment lost 1 base and the V segment lost 4 bases, leaving 2 bases of the junction unmatched. From germline, CDR1 is SGHNT and CDR2 YENEEA. The CDR3 loop is CASSSGQGTDTQYF. In nucleotides, the CDR3 is TGTGCCAGCAGCTCCGGACAGGGCACAGATACGCAGTATTTT.

In its sample, this clone was seen many times. This specimen includes other DNA sequences encoding the same CDR3. The chain employs TRBV11-2 and TRBJ1-2; D is possibly TRBD1 (6 bases). Per germline, CDR1 SGHAT and CDR2 FQNNGV. V dropped 5 bases and J dropped 0 bases, with 10 bases sitting between them. The CDR3 totals 14 residues. The CDR3 DNA reads as TGTGCCAGCAGCCAAGACAGGACTAACTATGGCTACACCTTC. Translating gives CASSQDRTNYGYTF. Together with reference TRBV11-2 and TRBJ1-2, the CDR3 gives the full variable domain: EAGVAQSPRYKIIEKRQSVAFWCNPISGHATLYWYQQILGQGPKLLIQFQNNGVVDDSQLPKDRFSAERLKGVDSTLKIQPAKLEDSAVYLCASSQDRTNYGYTFGSGTRLTVV.

The V gene is TRBV19, the J gene TRBJ1-5, with 8 positions matching TRBD1. The V gene end was trimmed by 6 bases and the J gene end by 1 base; junction bases not matched to a gene: 5. The CDR3 runs 15 residues. Germline CDR1 and CDR2: LNHDA and SQIVND (reference sequence). As DNA, the CDR3 is TGTGCCAGTAGAGCAGGGGGCACGAGCAATCAGCCCCAGCATTTT. This sequence encodes CASRAGGTSNQPQHF.